This T cell receptor (beta chain) stems from a study of T cell clonality in common variable immunodeficiency. Per the germline V gene, CDR1 is DFQATT and CDR2 is SNEGSKA (reference sequence). This CDR3 comprises 14 residues. Trimming pared 3 bases from V and 1 base from J, leaving 10 bases between. General observations from the study: Common variable immunodeficiency TCR beta sequences reportedly had fewer deletions and N-nucleotide insertions. CVID subjects had higher TCRbeta clonality than healthy controls, most marked in about a third. CVID patient heterogeneity limited repertoire-clinical complication correlations. What drives increased CVID clonality needs T cell subpopulation sequencing.

Data came from immunoSEQ multiplex PCR; TCRdb stores just in-frame clones and leaves some out. Reported are about 40,000 clones, none seen only once; the ten largest carry around 1.4%. Details on this clone: Its antigen remains unidentified. The CDR3 end falls 3 residues outside the read, so it is completed with the germline J gene.

The gene calls are TRBV20-1 and TRBJ2-1; D is unresolved. The source of this sequence is a person aged 18 to 75 in good health. Sequenced material: peripheral blood mononuclear cells. This chain's CDR3 is CSASWLFSYNEQFF. CDR3 DNA (partial): TGCAGTGCTAGCTGGCTCTTTTCCTACAATGAG.